The 5 T cell receptor beta chains listed next were all sequenced from one sample in a study of T cells in Graves' hyperthyroidism and ophthalmopathy (dated by TCRdb to about 2019). The library was built by means of multiplex PCR. Sequenced on an Illumina HiSeq 2000. The TCR beta CDR3 regions were amplified from RNA transcripts. The first round of RT-PCR for the TCR CDR3 was performed with the HTBI primer set and the Qiagen OneStep RT-PCR kit. The public reads were run again by TCRdb, first through fastp at Q25 and then through MiXCR, and only productive beta chains were kept. A single entry per CDR3 protein holds the most common genes and DNA from its merged rows. Within this sample are approximately 330,000 distinct CDR3 sequences, with about 13% of them counted one time only. The leading ten clones occupy 30% to 40% of the sample. Source material: blood. The receptors come from a woman in her forties with Graves' ophthalmopathy.

The sample holds many counts of this clonotype. V usage is TRBV20-1 and J usage is TRBJ1-1; D unresolved. CDR3 length equals 13 residues. V was cut by 2 bases and J by 10 bases, with 17 bases left in between. Germline loops: CDR1 DFQATT, CDR2 SNEGSKA (reference sequence). CDR3 sequence reads: CSARSGAAESAFF. The CDR3 region has the DNA TGCAGTGCTAGATCGGGCGCGGCCGAGTCAGCTTTCTTT.

This clonotype appeared a few times. This chain connects TRBV18 to TRBJ1-5; D ambiguous. CDR1 is KGHSH, CDR2 LQKENI, per germline. CDR3 length equals 13 residues. Trimming shortened V by 5 bases and J by 5 bases, and 10 bases separated the two germline ends. The CDR3 loop reads CASSSAQYQPQHF. The DNA of the CDR3 is TGTGCCAGCTCATCTGCACAGTATCAGCCCCAGCATTTT.

The chain links TRBV18 to TRBJ2-2; D is possibly TRBD2 (5 bases). Germline assignment: CDR1 KGHSH and CDR2 LQKENI. CDR3 length equals 15 residues. V lost 3 bases to trimming and J lost 6 bases, with 14 bases between them. CDR3 bases: TGTGCCAGCTCACCTCCCTCCAGCGGACCCGGGGAGCTGTTTTTT. Protein: CASSPPSSGPGELFF.

This clonotype has just a few counts. This chain joins TRBV28 and TRBJ1-2; D remains unclear. V lost 3 bases to trimming and J lost 4 bases, with 9 bases between them. This CDR3 is 13 amino acids long. Per the germline V gene, CDR1 is MDHEN and CDR2 is SYDVKM. The CDR3 reads CASSFPHSYGYTF. The CDR3 DNA reads TGTGCCAGCAGTTTCCCCCACAGCTATGGCTACACCTTC.

This clonotype was observed at least ten times. V gene TRBV20-1 combines with J gene TRBJ2-1, with D hard to call. The V gene's germline CDR1 is DFQATT and CDR2 SNEGSKA (reference sequence). This CDR3 comprises 14 residues. The V end lost 6 bases, the J end lost 0 bases, and 12 bases lay between the germline ends. The CDR3 DNA reads as TGCAGTGCGCTAGGTGGACCCTCCTACAATGAGCAGTTCTTC. This codes for CSALGGPSYNEQFF.